Listed below are T cell receptor beta chains from one sample, sequenced in a study of shared clonotypes between healthy human individuals. Assay used: immunoSEQ multiplex PCR; TCRdb lists only in-frame clones, some missing. The sample contains roughly 1,800,000 clones, about 94% of which appear only once. The sequencing sample was made of naive CD8+ T cells sorted from blood. The receptors here all came from a man younger than 35 in good health. The CDR3 runs from the conserved cysteine through the conserved F or W. The order of the fields is CDR3 length, clone size, J gene, D gene, V gene, CDR3 DNA, CDR3 protein. D genes are given only for firm matches. For some rows the clone size is stated as once, few or many, or as a class when expanded; others skip it.

>15|.|TRBJ2-5|TRBD2|TRBV7-6
TGTGCCAGCAGCTATCTAGCGGGAGGGCGTGAGACCCAGTACTTC
CASSYLAGGRETQYF
>11|.|TRBJ1-2|.|TRBV19
TGTGCCAGTCGAGACGAAGCTGGCTACACCTTC
CASRDEAGYTF
>15|.|TRBJ2-1|TRBD2|TRBV6-6
TGTGCCAGCAGTTACCCCCCGGCGGGGGGCGATGAGCAGTTCTTC
CASSYPPAGGDEQFF
>13|few|TRBJ1-2|TRBD1|TRBV27
TGTGCCAGCGGTCCAGGGGGCTCCTATGGCTACACCTTC
CASGPGGSYGYTF
>15|.|TRBJ2-3|.|TRBV11-2
TGTGCCAGCAGCTTCACAGGCCCCTTCACAGATACGCAGTATTTT
CASSFTGPFTDTQYF
>16|.|TRBJ2-2|TRBD1|TRBV13
TGTGCCAGCAGCCAGGGACAGGGGACTAACACCGGGGAGCTGTTTTTT
CASSQGQGTNTGELFF
>14|.|TRBJ1-1|.|TRBV27
TGTGCCAGCAGGCCAACATTCATGAACACTGAAGCTTTCTTT
CASRPTFMNTEAFF
>13|.|TRBJ1-6|.|TRBV30
TGTGCCTGGAGTGTACAGGGAGGATCACCCCTCCACTTT
CAWSVQGGSPLHF
>11|.|TRBJ2-5|TRBD2|TRBV5-4
TGTGCCAGCAGGGGAGGGGAGACCCAGTACTTC
CASRGGETQYF
>13|once|TRBJ1-1|.|TRBV9
TGTGCCAGCAGCCCCTGGGGAACCACTGAAGCTTTCTTT
CASSPWGTTEAFF
>17|.|TRBJ2-1|TRBD2|TRBV5-1
TGCGCCAGCAGCACCAGACTAGCGGGAGAAGGGTGGGATGAGCAGTTCTTC
CASSTRLAGEGWDEQFF
>14|.|TRBJ1-2|TRBD1|TRBV4-3
TGCGCCAGCAGCCAAGACAGGGGGGACTATGGCTACACCTTC
CASSQDRGDYGYTF
>12|.|TRBJ2-3|.|TRBV11-2
TGTGCCAGCAGCTCATCAGGGGATACGCAGTATTTT
CASSSSGDTQYF
>14|.|TRBJ2-7|.|TRBV27
TGTGCCAGCAGCCTCAGGGGCGGCTCCTACGAGCAGTACTTC
CASSLRGGSYEQYF
>17|.|TRBJ2-1|.|TRBV5-4
TGTGCCAGCAGCTTGGAGGTGAGGGAGGGGGCACACAATGAGCAGTTCTTC
CASSLEVREGAHNEQFF
>14|.|TRBJ1-4|.|TRBV19
TGTGCCAGTAGTATCGGACAGCTTAATGAAAAACTGTTTTTT
CASSIGQLNEKLFF
>12|.|TRBJ2-7|.|TRBV28
TGTGCCAGTAGTCGATTCATCTACGAGCAGTACTTC
CASSRFIYEQYF
>19|once|TRBJ2-5|.|TRBV14
TGTGCCAGCAGCCAAGGGGCCGGGACTCCTTACCAGTACCAAGAGACCCAGTACTTC
CASSQGAGTPYQYQETQYF
>14|once|TRBJ2-1|.|TRBV7-6
TGTGCCAGCAGCTTAGTTGGACTACTCAATGAGCAGTTCTTC
CASSLVGLLNEQFF
>15|.|TRBJ2-4|.|TRBV16
TGTGCCAGCAGCCAATCGGGAGGAAGTCGAAACATTCAGTACTTC
CASSQSGGSRNIQYF
>15|.|TRBJ2-1|TRBD2|TRBV6-1
TGTGCCAGCAGTGAGACTAGCGGGCTTATGCATGAGCAGTTCTTC
CASSETSGLMHEQFF
>13|.|TRBJ2-2|.|TRBV10-3
TGTGCCATCAGTGTAACGAACACCGGGGAGCTGTTTTTT
CAISVTNTGELFF
>11|.|TRBJ2-5|.|TRBV19
TGTGCCAGTAGTCTTGGGAGCTTGGAGTACTTC
CASSLGSLEYF
>14|.|TRBJ2-7|TRBD2|TRBV28
TGTGCCAGCAGTAACCTGCGGGGGGCGGGTGAGCAGTACTTC
CASSNLRGAGEQYF
>12|.|TRBJ2-3|.|TRBV30
TGTGCCTGGAGTGTTAGTCTGTATACGCAGTATTTT
CAWSVSLYTQYF
>13|.|TRBJ2-7|.|TRBV10-2
TGCGCCAGCAGTGAGATGGACTGGCACGAGCAGTACTTC
CASSEMDWHEQYF
>13|.|TRBJ2-2|.|TRBV19
TGTGCCAGTAGTAGCGGGTCCACCGGGGAGCTGTTTTTT
CASSSGSTGELFF
>11|.|TRBJ2-7|TRBD2|TRBV13
TGTGTCTCCTCGGGGGGAGGCGAGCAGTACTTC
CVSSGGGEQYF
>19|.|TRBJ2-1|.|TRBV7-9
TGTGCCAGCAGCTCTCCGGGACCCGGGAAGGGAGGCTCCTACAATGAGCAGTTCTTC
CASSSPGPGKGGSYNEQFF
>13|.|TRBJ1-2|.|TRBV30
TGTGCCTGGAGTGTAGGGGAACTAGATGGCTACACCTTC
CAWSVGELDGYTF
>15|.|TRBJ2-3|TRBD2|TRBV5-1
TGCGCCAGCAGCTCCTCGGGACTAGCGGCAGATACGCAGTATTTT
CASSSSGLAADTQYF
>15|.|TRBJ1-2|TRBD1|TRBV4-3
TGCGCCAGCAGCCTCGGGACAGGGGGTAACTATGGCTACACCTTC
CASSLGTGGNYGYTF
>14|.|TRBJ2-5|.|TRBV11-2
TGTGCCAGCAGCTTAGAAGGGGCATACGAGACCCAGTACTTC
CASSLEGAYETQYF
>14|.|TRBJ2-2|.|TRBV7-3
TGTGCCAGCAGCTTACTAGCGAACACCGGGGAGCTGTTTTTT
CASSLLANTGELFF
>15|.|TRBJ2-5|.|TRBV7-2
TGTGCCAGCAGCATCACGGACTTGTACCAAGAGACCCAGTACTTC
CASSITDLYQETQYF
>15|.|TRBJ1-2|TRBD1|TRBV5-6
TGTGCCAGCAGCTGTAAGGACAGGGCAGACTATGGCTACACCTTC
CASSCKDRADYGYTF
>13|.|TRBJ1-1|TRBD1|TRBV4-2
TGTGCCAGCAGTCAAACAGGGGCCACTGAAGCTTTCTTT
CASSQTGATEAFF
>13|.|TRBJ2-5|.|TRBV7-9
TGTGCCAGCAGCTTCGGGACGCAAGAGACCCAGTACTTC
CASSFGTQETQYF
>14|.|TRBJ2-4|.|TRBV5-1
TGCGCCAGCAGCATCCCTGAGGGAGAAAACATTCAGTACTTC
CASSIPEGENIQYF
>15|.|TRBJ1-3|.|TRBV9
TGTGCCAGCAGCGTAGAAGGTAGCTCTGGAAACACCATATATTTT
CASSVEGSSGNTIYF
>14|.|TRBJ1-5|.|TRBV28
TGTGCCAGCAGTTTTCTTGGCCCAAATCAGCCCCAGCATTTT
CASSFLGPNQPQHF
>15|.|TRBJ1-2|TRBD1|TRBV29-1
TGCAGCGTTGTTGGTCAAGCAGGGGGTGTCTATGGCTACACCTTC
CSVVGQAGGVYGYTF
>15|.|TRBJ2-1|TRBD1|TRBV10-1
TGCGCCAGCAGTGAGGACAGGGACACCTACAATGAGCAGTTCTTC
CASSEDRDTYNEQFF
>19|once|TRBJ2-2|TRBD2|TRBV5-5
TGTGCCAGCAGCTTACCCCTTATGACTAGCGGGATCAACACCGGGGAGCTGTTTTTT
CASSLPLMTSGINTGELFF
>15|.|TRBJ2-5|.|TRBV27
TGTGCCAGCTCCCCCGAGTCGGGGGGCCGGCCGACCCAGTACTTC
CASSPESGGRPTQYF
>16|.|TRBJ1-1|TRBD1|TRBV28
TGTGCCAGCAGTTTATCTCCTCGACAGGGTAACACTGAAGCTTTCTTT
CASSLSPRQGNTEAFF
>18|.|TRBJ2-7|TRBD2|TRBV5-1
TGCGCCAGCAGCTTGGCCCCTGTAGCGGGGGAACTCTCCTACGAGCAGTACTTC
CASSLAPVAGELSYEQYF
>13|.|TRBJ1-2|.|TRBV14
TGTGCCAGCAGCCACGACAGTCCCTATGGCTACACCTTC
CASSHDSPYGYTF
>14|.|TRBJ2-1|.|TRBV7-9
TGTGCCAGCAGCTCCTGGGTCGAAGGCCATGAGCAGTTCTTC
CASSSWVEGHEQFF
>16|.|TRBJ2-7|TRBD2|TRBV6-5
TGTGCCAGCAGTTACACCCTACTAGCGGAATCCTACGAGCAGTACTTC
CASSYTLLAESYEQYF
>13|.|TRBJ2-1|.|TRBV6-5
TGTGCCAGCAGCCGCCTGGGAGAGGATGAGCAGTTCTTC
CASSRLGEDEQFF
>14|.|TRBJ2-2|.|TRBV7-9
TGTGCCAGCAGCTATCAGGAGAACACCGGGGAGCTGTTTTTT
CASSYQENTGELFF
>14|.|TRBJ2-7|TRBD1|TRBV5-1
TGCGCCAGCAGCTTGGGACAGGGTGACCACGAGCAGTACTTC
CASSLGQGDHEQYF
>16|.|TRBJ2-7|TRBD1|TRBV28
TGTGCCAGCAGTTTAAGTCCGGGACAGGGGGCCGAGGAGCAGTACTTC
CASSLSPGQGAEEQYF
>11|.|TRBJ2-1|.|TRBV7-9
TGTGCCAGCAGCTTAAGCTATGAGCAGTTCTTC
CASSLSYEQFF